This entry lists 17 T cell receptor beta chains sequenced from one sample in a study of long-term antiretroviral therapy in people with HIV. Sequencing relied on immunoSEQ assay v3.0, run at survey level. Sequencing used immunoSEQ multiplex PCR; TCRdb keeps in-frame clones, though not all of them. Here the sample spans 38,000 or so clones, around 85% being singletons. Material: unsorted PBMCs, obtained 1.5 years after starting antiretroviral therapy. These receptors originate from a man aged 18 to 29 with HIV.

This clone was observed a handful of times. The chain couples TRBV28 to TRBJ2-7; D is unresolved. V lost 1 base and J lost 2, with 15 bases in between. Germline CDR1 reads MDHEN; CDR2 reads SYDVKM. The CDR3 covers 16 residues. The CDR3, as DNA: TGTGCCAGCAGTTTATACCACGCCCTAACCACCTACGAGCAGTACTTC. Protein sequence: CASSLYHALTTYEQYF.

This clone was seen a few times. The chain recombines TRBV15 with TRBJ1-5; 7 bases line up with TRBD1. Germline CDR1 reads LNHNV; CDR2 reads YYDKDF (reference sequence). The CDR3 spans 16 residues. Germline trimming cut 3 bases from V and 2 bases from J; bases unmatched to any gene: 7. The CDR3 loop is CATSRELDRGNQPQHF. The CDR3 nucleotides read TGTGCCACCAGCAGGGAACTCGACAGGGGCAATCAGCCCCAGCATTTT.

This clone has more than one count but fewer than ten. CDR3: CASSPKWQGVHQPQHF. The CDR3 nucleotides read TGTGCCAGCAGCCCCAAGTGGCAGGGGGTCCATCAGCCCCAGCATTTT. The chain uses TRBV7-3 and TRBJ1-5, with 7 bases fitting TRBD1. The CDR3 runs 16 residues. Trimming took 5 bases from V and 5 from J; bases not matched to a gene: 12. The germline V gene has CDR1 SGHTA and CDR2 FQGTGA.

This CDR3 reads CASSWAGGGLYGYTF. CDR3 bases: TGTGCCAGCAGCTGGGCGGGAGGAGGCCTCTATGGCTACACCTTC. This chain links TRBV27 with TRBJ1-2; D gene uncertain. This CDR3 is 15 amino acids long. V was clipped by 6 bases and J by 4 bases, with 18 bases between them. CDR1 and CDR2 (germline): MNHEY, SMNVEV (reference sequence).

The chain joins TRBV18 to TRBJ1-5; D is possibly TRBD1 (6 bases). V shed 7 bases and J shed 4 bases, with 11 bases lying between them. CDR1 KGHSH and CDR2 LQKENI come from the germline V gene. There are 13 residues in the CDR3. CDR3 coding DNA: TGTGCCAGCTTCGGGGGCAGTAATCAGCCCCAGCATTTT. This gives the protein CASFGGSNQPQHF.

This clone has only one observation. This chain joins TRBV5-1 and TRBJ2-5, with D perhaps matching TRBD2 (6 bases). Germline V gene sequence: CDR1 SGHRS, CDR2 YFSETQ. V dropped 4 bases and J dropped 2 bases, with 15 bases sitting between them. CDR3 length: 15 residues. The chain's CDR3 is CASSPLRDSQETQYF. DNA of the CDR3: TGCGCCAGCAGCCCCCTCCGGGACTCGCAAGAGACCCAGTACTTC.

The chain combines TRBV7-9 with TRBJ2-3; a possible D gene is TRBD2 (6 bases). Germline CDR1 is SEHNR and CDR2 is FQNEAQ (reference sequence). This CDR3 is built from 15 residues. Trimming removed 11 bases at V and 0 bases at J, with 18 bases between. CDR3 in DNA: TGTGCCCTCCAACGGGTGACTAGGAGCACAGATACGCAGTATTTT. It specifies CALQRVTRSTDTQYF.

CDR3 in DNA: TGTGCCAGCAGTGAGGCCCTAGCTTTGATCGAGCAGTACTTC. Protein product: CASSEALALIEQYF. The chain has TRBV2 and TRBJ2-7; perhaps TRBD2 as D (5 bases). The germline CDR1 and CDR2 sequences are SNHLY and FYNNEI. This CDR3 has 14 amino acids. V was clipped by 3 bases and J by 6 bases, with 15 bases between them. The full variable domain, completed using reference TRBV2 and TRBJ2-7, is EPEVTQTPSHQVTQMGQEVILRCVPISNHLYFYWYRQILGQKVEFLVSFYNNEISEKSEIFDDQFSVERPDGSNFTLKIRSTKLEDSAMYFCASSEALALIEQYFGPGTRLTVT.

This chain joins TRBV12-5 and TRBJ2-7, with D perhaps TRBD2 (5 bases). Germline CDR1 reads LGHNT; CDR2 reads FRNRAP. This CDR3 region has 18 residues. V lost 0 bases, J lost 3 bases, and 21 bases lay in between. DNA for the CDR3: TGTGCTAGTGGTTTGGTCGGGCTAGCTCTTCACTCGCACTACGAGCAGTACTTC. Translated: CASGLVGLALHSHYEQYF. Complete variable domain (other parts from reference TRBV12-5 and TRBJ2-7): DARVTQTPRHKVTEMGQEVTMRCQPILGHNTVFWYRQTMMQGLELLAYFRNRAPLDDSGMPKDRFSAEMPDATLATLKIQPSEPRDSAVYFCASGLVGLALHSHYEQYFGPGTRLTVT.

A few counts support this clone. The chain uses TRBV4-1 and TRBJ2-1; no clear D gene. The CDR3 runs 15 residues. CDR1 is MGHRA, CDR2 YSYEKL, per germline. The V and J ends lost 3 bases and 1 base respectively, with 10 bases between them. CDR3 nucleotides: TGCGCCAGCAGCCAGGACCCGATTTCCTACAATGAGCAGTTCTTC. Protein: CASSQDPISYNEQFF.

The gene calls are TRBV5-1 and TRBJ2-4; no definite D call. Germline V gene lookup returns CDR1 SGHRS and CDR2 YFSETQ. The CDR3 has 15 residues. Trimming stripped 3 bases from V and 0 bases from J, with 10 bases between. The CDR3 DNA reads as TGCGCCAGCAGCTCCTTAGGGCTAGCCAAAAACATTCAGTACTTC. Residues: CASSSLGLAKNIQYF.

This clone was counted a single time. The CDR3 DNA follows: TGTGCCAGCTCACCAGCACTACAAGAGACCCAGTACTTC. This gives the protein CASSPALQETQYF. This rearrangement joins TRBV18 to TRBJ2-5; D uncertain. The CDR3 is made up of 13 amino acids. Germline CDR1 KGHSH, CDR2 LQKENI. V lost 2 bases to trimming and J lost 2 bases, with 6 bases between them.

The chain combines TRBV30 with TRBJ1-1; D not certain. This CDR3 is 12 amino acids long. Per germline, CDR1 GTSNPN and CDR2 SVGIG (reference sequence). The V end lost 5 bases, the J end lost 0 bases, and 7 bases lay between the germline ends. Written as DNA, the CDR3 is TGTGCCTGGGGCAGGATGAACACTGAAGCTTTCTTT. Its protein is CAWGRMNTEAFF.

This clone was seen once. This chain connects TRBV28 to TRBJ1-2, with 9 bases matching TRBD1. Germline V gene data show CDR1 as MDHEN and CDR2 as SYDVKM. V dropped 7 bases and J dropped 7; count of bases not matched to a gene: 13. The CDR3 is 15 residues long. This CDR3 is CASTEQGAVEPGYTF. DNA for the CDR3: TGTGCCAGCACCGAACAGGGGGCGGTTGAGCCTGGCTACACCTTC.

This chain joins TRBV5-4 and TRBJ2-7, with 7 nucleotides matching TRBD2. CDR3 length equals 13 residues. The V gene end was trimmed by 0 bases and the J gene end by 5 bases; junction bases not matched to a gene: 2. From germline, CDR1 is SGHNT and CDR2 YYREEE (reference sequence). In nucleotides, the CDR3 is TGTGCCAGCAGCTTGGGAGGGAGGGACGAGCAGTACTTC. Protein: CASSLGGRDEQYF.

This chain joins TRBV28 and TRBJ2-3, with D hard to call. This CDR3 spans 12 amino acids. Germline values: CDR1 MDHEN, CDR2 SYDVKM. V dropped 7 bases and J dropped 10 bases, with 15 bases sitting between them. CDR3: CASTIGPDAQYF. The CDR3 DNA follows: TGTGCCAGCACTATAGGACCTGACGCGCAGTATTTT.

The V gene is TRBV5-1, the J gene TRBJ2-7; 10 nucleotides align to TRBD2. In germline, CDR1 is SGHRS, CDR2 YFSETQ. J lost 4 bases, V lost 2 bases, and 6 bases had no gene match. This CDR3 spans 15 amino acids. This CDR3 reads CASSFTSGNGYEQYF. In nucleotides, the CDR3 is TGCGCCAGCAGCTTCACTAGCGGGAATGGTTACGAGCAGTACTTC.